The next 19 T cell receptor beta chains were all read from a single sample in a study of blood T cell repertoires in COVID-19 (dated by TCRdb to 2018 to 2021). The method was the immunoSEQ multiplex PCR assay. Held by TCRdb, this immuneACCESS table contains in-frame sequences only and omits some clones. Under half of the omission traces to an unresolved V gene where checked; the cause of the rest is unknown. The sample yields around 140,000 clones; 80% to 90% were counted once. The ten most abundant clones make up approximately 10% of the sample. Sequenced material: PBMCs or T cells enriched from blood (not recorded which). The source is a man between 60 and 70 years old who had recovered from COVID-19.

The genes are TRBV7-9 and TRBJ2-7, with 8 nucleotides matching TRBD2. The V and J ends lost 2 bases and 2 bases, in that order; junction bases with no gene match: 5. Per germline, CDR1 SEHNR and CDR2 FQNEAQ (reference sequence). This CDR3 is 15 amino acids long. The CDR3 spells CASSLREGPTYEQYF. The CDR3 nucleotides read TGTGCCAGCAGCTTACGGGAGGGTCCTACCTACGAGCAGTACTTC.

V usage is TRBV14 and J usage is TRBJ2-2; D not certain. The CDR3 runs to 13 residues. Germline CDR1 reads SGHDN; CDR2 reads FVKESK. V lost 3 bases and J lost 7, with 9 bases in between. The CDR3 here is CASSQEIIGELFF. In DNA, the CDR3 is TGTGCCAGCAGCCAGGAGATCATCGGGGAGCTGTTTTTT.

V gene TRBV2 combines with J gene TRBJ2-5; D uncertain. In germline, CDR1 is SNHLY, CDR2 FYNNEI. The V gene lost 1 base and the J gene lost 5 bases, with 11 bases spanning the gap. The CDR3 is 14 amino acids. CDR3 nucleotides: TGTGCCAGCAGTGAAGTGGTAGCTGAGGAGACCCAGTACTTC. This translates into CASSEVVAEETQYF.

This chain joins TRBV19 and TRBJ1-5, with a tentative D call TRBD1 (6 bases). V lost 0 bases to trimming and J lost 9 bases, with 9 bases between them. From germline, CDR1 is LNHDA and CDR2 SQIVND (reference sequence). The CDR3 contains 13 residues. In DNA form, the CDR3 reads TGTGCCAGTAGTATAGACCCGACAGGGCCCCAGCATTTT. Amino acid sequence: CASSIDPTGPQHF.

The chain recombines TRBV28 with TRBJ2-7; D is uncertain. The germline gives CDR1 MDHEN, CDR2 SYDVKM. The V end was cut by 6 bases, the J end by 2 bases, with 11 bases between. This CDR3 is 13 amino acids long. This chain's CDR3 is CASRSLTAYEQYF. The CDR3 region has the DNA TGTGCCAGCAGGTCATTAACAGCCTACGAGCAGTACTTC.

V and J are TRBV5-4 and TRBJ1-6, with D perhaps TRBD1 (5 bases). The CDR3 has 20 residues. Trimming left V 2 bases short and J 0 bases short, with 21 bases between. Germline V gives CDR1 SGHNT, CDR2 YYREEE (reference sequence). The CDR3 DNA is TGTGCCAGCAGCTTCCTTGGGGGGATACCACCCAGCTCCTATAATTCACCCCTCCACTTT. It specifies CASSFLGGIPPSSYNSPLHF.

This clone was found a few times. This chain connects TRBV28 to TRBJ2-7, with TRBD2 identical over 8 bases. The CDR3 is made up of 15 amino acids. J lost 4 bases, V lost 1 base, and 6 bases had no gene match. The germline gives CDR1 MDHEN, CDR2 SYDVKM. As DNA, the CDR3 is TGTGCCAGCAGTTTATACGGGACTAGGGTTTACGAGCAGTACTTC. Protein product: CASSLYGTRVYEQYF.

This clone was seen only a few times. The CDR3 region is CASSVGTGIDEQYF. CDR3 nucleotide sequence: TGTGCCAGCAGCGTAGGGACAGGGATTGACGAGCAGTACTTC. The chain uses TRBV9 and TRBJ2-7; TRBD1 matches at 8 bases. Germline CDR1 SGDLS, CDR2 YYNGEE. With 0 bases clipped from V and 5 bases from J, the junction kept 4 bases outside the gene matches. This CDR3 has 14 residues.

This clone was seen a handful of times. The chain employs TRBV29-1 and TRBJ1-1; the D gene is possibly TRBD1 (5 bases). This CDR3 spans 13 amino acids. The V gene lost 6 bases and the J gene lost 3 bases, with 14 bases spanning the gap. In germline, CDR1 is SQVTM, CDR2 ANQGSEA. This chain's CDR3 is CSVSQGGDTEAFF. DNA for the CDR3: TGCAGCGTAAGTCAGGGCGGCGACACTGAAGCTTTCTTT.

This clone was observed a few times. The chain links TRBV5-1 to TRBJ2-2; 12 bases fit TRBD2. V was clipped by 4 bases and J by 5 bases; unmatched bases: 9. Germline V gene lookup returns CDR1 SGHRS and CDR2 YFSETQ. The CDR3 sequence is 17 residues long. Written as DNA, the CDR3 is TGCGCCAGCAGCCGACTAGCGGGGGCCTTGGGAACCGGGGAGCTGTTTTTT. It codes for CASSRLAGALGTGELFF.

This clone was detected only once. The chain links TRBV5-8 to TRBJ1-5; tentatively, D is TRBD1 (5 bases). This CDR3 spans 17 amino acids. Germline CDR1 SGHTS, CDR2 YDEGEE. The V and J ends lost 0 bases and 0 bases respectively, with 13 bases between them. The CDR3 protein is CASSLGVKGNSNQPQHF. CDR3 coding DNA: TGTGCCAGCAGCTTGGGCGTGAAGGGGAATAGCAATCAGCCCCAGCATTTT. Full variable domain (missing parts from reference TRBV5-8 and TRBJ1-5): EAGVTQSPTHLIKTRGQQATLRCSPISGHTSVYWYQQALGLGLQFLLWYDEGEERNRGNFPPRFSGRQFPNYSSELNVNALELEDSALYLCASSLGVKGNSNQPQHFGDGTRLSIL.

V gene TRBV10-3 combines with J gene TRBJ2-1; 8 bases line up with TRBD1. Germline V gene data show CDR1 as ENHRY and CDR2 as SYGVKD. After removal of 2 bases from V and 9 bases from J, the junction contained 15 bases not matched to a gene. The CDR3 has 17 residues. The CDR3 is CAISEPTGGLASREQFF. CDR3 nucleotides: TGTGCCATCAGTGAGCCAACAGGGGGGTTGGCATCGCGTGAGCAGTTCTTC.

The chain links TRBV19 to TRBJ1-6; TRBD1 matches 8 bases. V shed 4 bases and J 8 bases; nucleotides not matched to a gene: 13. The CDR3 consists of 17 residues. Germline-derived CDR1 and CDR2 are LNHDA and SQIVND (reference sequence). The DNA of the CDR3 is TGTGCCAGTAGTACTCCCCAGGGGGCGAGTGTTGATTCACCCCTCCACTTT. Translation gives CASSTPQGASVDSPLHF.

CDR3 in amino acids: CASSIYRARGTNQPQHF. As DNA, the CDR3 is TGTGCCAGTAGTATCTACAGGGCCCGGGGCACAAATCAGCCCCAGCATTTT. This chain uses TRBV19 with TRBJ1-5, with D perhaps matching TRBD1 (6 bases). Germline CDR1 is LNHDA and CDR2 is SQIVND (reference sequence). Deletions cut 3 bases from V and 4 bases from J, with 19 bases between. There are 17 residues in the CDR3. The entire variable domain, with the rest obtained from reference TRBV19 and TRBJ1-5, is as follows: DGGITQSPKYLFRKEGQNVTLSCEQNLNHDAMYWYRQDPGQGLRLIYYSQIVNDFQKGDIAEGYSVSREKKESFPLTVTSAQKNPTAFYLCASSIYRARGTNQPQHFGDGTRLSIL.

The count of this clone is one. This rearrangement joins TRBV7-9 to TRBJ1-5; a weak D match, TRBD1 (6 bases). Looked up from germline, CDR1 is SEHNR and CDR2 is FQNEAQ (reference sequence). CDR3 length: 14 residues. The V and J ends lost 1 base and 6 bases respectively, with 10 bases between them. The CDR3 coding sequence is TGTGCCAGCAGCTTAGGGACAGACGGTCAGCCCCAGCATTTT. Protein sequence: CASSLGTDGQPQHF.

The chain links TRBV28 to TRBJ1-4, with 7 bases that match TRBD1. V trimming: 6 bases; J trimming: 8 bases; junction bases outside the gene matches: 12. CDR1 is MDHEN, CDR2 SYDVKM, per germline. The CDR3 loop spans 15 amino acids. CDR3 region: CASSKPLTGSEKLFF. The CDR3 bases are TGTGCCAGCAGCAAACCTCTGACAGGGAGCGAAAAACTGTTTTTT.

The chain couples TRBV9 to TRBJ2-2; D is possibly TRBD2 (5 bases). V lost 2 bases and J 7 bases, leaving 12 bases between the germline ends. CDR1 SGDLS and CDR2 YYNGEE come from the germline V gene. The CDR3 is 14 residues long. CDR3 loop: CASSVPLEGGELFF. CDR3 sequence (DNA): TGTGCCAGCAGCGTCCCCCTAGAGGGCGGGGAGCTGTTTTTT. The variable domain in full, completed from reference TRBV9 and TRBJ2-2, reads DSGVTQTPKHLITATGQRVTLRCSPRSGDLSVYWYQQSLDQGLQFLIQYYNGEERAKGNILERFSAQQFPDLHSELNLSSLELGDSALYFCASSVPLEGGELFFGEGSRLTVL.

The genes are TRBV2 and TRBJ2-5; perhaps TRBD2 as D (6 bases). Trimming shortened V by 6 bases and J by 2 bases, and 19 bases separated the two germline ends. Germline values: CDR1 SNHLY, CDR2 FYNNEI. The CDR3 spans 16 residues. In DNA form, the CDR3 reads TGTGCCAGCAGGTTTTCGGTAGCGGCGTGGCAAGAGACCCAGTACTTC. Amino acids: CASRFSVAAWQETQYF.

J is TRBJ2-7 and V is TRBV2, with D uncertain. CDR1 is SNHLY and CDR2 is FYNNEI in the germline V gene. The V gene lost 4 bases and the J gene lost 1 base, with 11 bases spanning the gap. The CDR3 extends over 14 amino acids. CDR3 protein: CASSVSRQSYEQYF. CDR3 nucleotide sequence: TGTGCCAGCAGTGTTTCCAGGCAATCCTACGAGCAGTACTTC. The variable domain in full, with the rest retrieved from reference TRBV2 and TRBJ2-7, is EPEVTQTPSHQVTQMGQEVILRCVPISNHLYFYWYRQILGQKVEFLVSFYNNEISEKSEIFDDQFSVERPDGSNFTLKIRSTKLEDSAMYFCASSVSRQSYEQYFGPGTRLTVT.